This T cell receptor (beta chain) originates from a study of CD8+CD57+ T cells in acquired aplastic anemia. Study overall: Yields of DNA that came from sorted CD4+ and CD8+ cells averaged roughly 3.3 ug.

J was trimmed by 9 bases and V by 3 bases; bases with no gene match: 3. This CDR3 has 12 residues. Germline assignment: CDR1 MGHDK and CDR2 SYGVNS. The count of this clonotype is one. Genomic DNA provided the template from which TCR beta VDJ and CDR3 profiles were obtained. TCRdb itself ran the reads through MiXCR, one entry per CDR3 protein. The sample lists more than 150,000 distinct CDR3 sequences, over 60% occurring once. V and J are TRBV25-1 and TRBJ2-7, with 9 nucleotides matching TRBD2. This sequence originates from a human donor with severe aplastic anemia or a healthy control (not recorded which). Input material: sorted CD4+, CD8+, or CD8+CD57+ T cells (not recorded which) from PBMCs. CDR3 nucleotide sequence: TGTGCCAGCAGTGATGCGGGGGGGAGGCAGTACTTC. As protein: CASSDAGGRQYF.